This T cell receptor beta chain appears in the sequencing data of a study of CD8 T cells in Susac syndrome. It was with random hexamers that about 0.45 to 1 ug RNA was reverse transcribed. Amplification of TCR beta CDR3 by immunoSEQ multiplex PCR spanned 54 Vbeta and 13 Jbeta. Each CDR3 protein is one row after TCRdb ran MiXCR on the immunoSEQ multiplex PCR reads. The sample includes about 280,000 distinct CDR3 sequences, roughly 84% seen only once; the top ten take about 0.11%. This clonotype showed up just once. Its antigen is not known. Study results and caveats: The TCR sequencing and HLA analysis in the study involved a relatively small number of individuals, as the study acknowledged.

The authors sequenced TCR beta from blood CD8+ and CD4+ T cells. TEMRA cells were FACS-enriched and CD8+ and CD4+ T cells negatively isolated. The germline gives CDR1 MNHEY, CDR2 SVGAGI. The CDR3 runs 16 residues. Trimming stripped 0 bases from V and 3 bases from J, with 15 bases between. Sequenced input: CD8+ T cells from PBMCs. This clonotype was obtained from a human donor with multiple sclerosis. The chain has TRBV6-5 and TRBJ2-7; D possibly corresponds to TRBD2 (6 bases). In DNA, the CDR3 is TGTGCCAGCAGTTACTCGGAGGGTTCAAGCATCTACGAGCAGTACTTC. Amino acids: CASSYSEGSSIYEQYF.